The 14 T cell receptor beta chains below all came from one sample that was sequenced in a study of T cells in Graves' hyperthyroidism and ophthalmopathy. Regions amplified from RNA transcripts were the TCR beta CDR3 regions. Carried out on the TCR CDR3, a first-round RT-PCR used the HTBI primer set. From the multiplex PCR reads, TCRdb called clonotypes with MiXCR, one entry per CDR3 protein. The sample yields roughly 57,000 distinct CDR3 sequences, around 50% seen once. The sequencing input was blood. Every receptor here comes from an older woman with Graves' ophthalmopathy.

This clonotype appeared a few times. An end of the junction differs from the germline gene, which may be a read error. The rearrangement joins TRBV20-1 to TRBJ1-1; TRBD1 aligns across 9 bases. The CDR3 length is 15 residues. The V gene's germline CDR1 is DFQATT and CDR2 SNEGSKA (reference sequence). The CDR3 protein is CSASSGTGRDTETFF. CDR3 bases: TGCAGTGCTAGTAGCGGGACAGGGAGGGACACTGAAACTTTCTTT.

The chain has TRBV10-1 and TRBJ2-3; 9 nucleotides line up with TRBD1. Looked up from germline, CDR1 is WNHNN and CDR2 is SYGVQD (reference sequence). With V trimmed by 6 bases and J by 4 bases, 2 bases remained unmatched. CDR3 length: 13 residues. CDR3 sequence: CASSRDRADTQYF. The CDR3 nucleotides read TGCGCCAGCAGCCGGGACAGGGCAGATACGCAGTATTTT.

The chain couples TRBV7-6 to TRBJ2-7, with 11 bases that match TRBD1. Germline lookup yields CDR1 SGHVS and CDR2 FNYEAQ. This CDR3 has 14 residues. V was clipped by 7 bases and J by 5 bases; unmatched bases: 7. In DNA, the CDR3 is TGTGCCAGCACCCTGGGGGGACAGGGGGACGAGCAGTACTTC. Protein: CASTLGGQGDEQYF.

This clonotype has at least ten counts. This chain joins TRBV12-3 or TRBV12-4 and TRBJ2-1; 10 positions agree with TRBD2. CDR3 length: 16 residues. After removal of 5 bases from V and 9 bases from J, the junction contained 13 bases not matched to a gene. The CDR3 DNA follows: TGTGCCAGCAGTCCTAAACAGGGGAGACTAGCGGGTGAGCAGTTCTTC. Its translation: CASSPKQGRLAGEQFF.

This clonotype has ten or more counts. The chain has TRBV7-8 and TRBJ2-7; D is perhaps TRBD1 or TRBD2 (5 bases each). V lost 4 bases and J 0 bases, leaving 16 bases between the germline ends. The CDR3 contains 16 residues. CDR1 is SGHVS and CDR2 is FQNEAQ in the germline V gene. The CDR3 spells CASSSQGREGSYEQYF. CDR3 coding DNA: TGTGCCAGCAGCTCCCAGGGTCGGGAAGGCTCCTACGAGCAGTACTTC.

The chain couples TRBV6-5 to TRBJ2-1; no clear D gene. The ends were cut back, 11 bases at V and 10 bases at J, with 24 bases in the middle. The CDR3 has 14 amino acids. Germline V gene lookup returns CDR1 MNHEY and CDR2 SVGAGI. In DNA form, the CDR3 reads TGTGCCCACCGGAGAACAGTCTACACCGGGGAGCAGTTCTTC. It translates to CAHRRTVYTGEQFF.

Notes on this clonotype: The junction departs from germline at one end; a sequencing error may be responsible. The rearrangement joins TRBV20-1 to TRBJ2-5; no clear D. Germline V gives CDR1 DFQATT, CDR2 SNEGSKA (reference sequence). The CDR3 consists of 8 residues. CDR3 protein: CSARDRTF. In DNA form, the CDR3 reads TGCAGTGCTAGAGATCGGACCTTC.

CDR3 coding DNA: TGTGCCAGCAGGAAACAGTACGTC. Translation: CASRKQYV. The genes are TRBV9 and TRBJ2-7, with unresolved D. Trimming left V 5 bases short and J 10 bases short, with 4 bases between. This CDR3 is built from 8 residues. Germline V gene lookup returns CDR1 SGDLS and CDR2 YYNGEE.

This clonotype was counted many times. The chain recombines TRBV6-1 with TRBJ1-4; D unresolved. The CDR3 consists of 15 residues. V lost 11 bases to trimming and J lost 4 bases, with 20 bases between them. The germline gives CDR1 MNHNS, CDR2 SASEGT. The CDR3 nucleotides are TGTGCCGGAGGGATAGAGCCGGCAGATAATGAAAAACTGTTTTTT. Translation: CAGGIEPADNEKLFF.

A note on this clonotype: Mismatch with germline at one junction end may stem from a read error. The genes are TRBV20-1 and TRBJ1-4; no reliable D call. CDR3 length: 18 residues. Germline loops: CDR1 DFQATT, CDR2 SNEGSKA (reference sequence). The CDR3 DNA reads as TGCAGTGCTAGAGGGGAGTACCAAGCCCACGATTATAATGAAAAACTGTGTTTT. Amino acid sequence: CSARGEYQAHDYNEKLCF.

The V gene is TRBV19, the J gene TRBJ2-1, with 10 bases lining up with TRBD2. The CDR3 covers 15 residues. Looked up from germline, CDR1 is LNHDA and CDR2 is SQIVND (reference sequence). V was clipped by 7 bases and J by 6 bases; unmatched bases: 9. The CDR3 sequence is CASNLQAGGPNEQFF. The CDR3, as DNA: TGTGCCAGTAATTTACAAGCGGGAGGGCCCAATGAGCAGTTCTTC.

This clonotype has at least ten counts. This chain connects TRBV20-1 to TRBJ2-4; D gene unclear. Germline CDR1 DFQATT, CDR2 SNEGSKA (reference sequence). Trimming took off 4 bases at V and 4 bases at J, with 5 bases between the two ends. The CDR3 extends over 11 amino acids. The CDR3 DNA reads TGCAGTGCTAACCATAAAAACATTCAGTACTTC. Protein: CSANHKNIQYF.

This clonotype was observed a single time. CDR3: CATSRDLRGGRRGETQYF. The CDR3 coding sequence is TGTGCCACCAGCAGAGATTTGCGGGGGGGCAGGCGGGGAGAGACCCAGTACTTC. The chain employs TRBV15 and TRBJ2-5; 9 bases are shared with TRBD2. Germline CDR1 reads LNHNV; CDR2 reads YYDKDF (reference sequence). The CDR3 contains 18 residues. V lost 0 bases and J lost 4; bases outside the gene matches: 12.

The chain joins TRBV2 to TRBJ2-1, with TRBD1 matching over 10 bases. This CDR3 has 15 residues. Germline V gives CDR1 SNHLY, CDR2 FYNNEI. The V gene end was trimmed by 7 bases and the J gene end by 4 bases; junction bases not matched to a gene: 7. In DNA, the CDR3 is TGTGCCAGCATGGTGGGACAGGGGAGGTACAATGAGCAGTTCTTC. Its translation: CASMVGQGRYNEQFF.